This T cell receptor (beta chain) was recovered during a study of T cell repertoires in cytomegalovirus infection (dated by TCRdb to the late 2010s). Some background on the complete study: Donor HLA type was relevant to the analysis, because carriage of CMV infection together with the matching HLA type was indicated by public TCR beta signatures. Overall study results and their limits: Cumulative frequency of public TCR beta family members discriminated carriers of CMV infection plus the relevant HLA type in this cohort and an independent roughly 330-donor cohort. In the ex vivo response, HLA-C-restricted CMV-specific TCR beta clonotypes were dominant, and in two of eight donors the single most frequent clonotype came from this HLA-C-restricted group.

On this clonotype itself: Its antigen is not yet known. The input lacks base qualities; no much larger clone sits a single base away.

Sequencing relied on an Illumina HiSeq 1500. TCRdb took the public reads, trimmed them with fastp at Q25, ran MiXCR for clone calling and kept in-frame beta chains. Under each unique CDR3 protein, matching rows form one entry showing the most common genes and DNA. The sample records more than 140,000 distinct CDR3 sequences, about 6.1% of which are singletons. The biggest ten clones account for 15% to 20% of the sample. The TCR originated in a human donor in good health (CMV status not recorded). Some clones in this sample may be carry-over from other donors' samples. Sequencing was performed on PBMCs.

The sequence in DNA is TGTGCCAGCAGCTTAATGAGTACGGAGACTGAAGCTTTCTTT. Its protein is CASSLMSTETEAFF. The sequence is built from TRBV11-2 and TRBJ1-1, with no confidently assigned D gene. Trimming at the junction amounts to 2 bases on V and 5 bases on J, and the germline ends lie 12 bases apart. Reading the germline V gene gives CDR1 SGHAT and CDR2 FQNNGV. The CDR3 numbers 14 residues from cysteine through phenylalanine. Only the CDR3 DNA is retained, 42 bases long and in frame from the first base.